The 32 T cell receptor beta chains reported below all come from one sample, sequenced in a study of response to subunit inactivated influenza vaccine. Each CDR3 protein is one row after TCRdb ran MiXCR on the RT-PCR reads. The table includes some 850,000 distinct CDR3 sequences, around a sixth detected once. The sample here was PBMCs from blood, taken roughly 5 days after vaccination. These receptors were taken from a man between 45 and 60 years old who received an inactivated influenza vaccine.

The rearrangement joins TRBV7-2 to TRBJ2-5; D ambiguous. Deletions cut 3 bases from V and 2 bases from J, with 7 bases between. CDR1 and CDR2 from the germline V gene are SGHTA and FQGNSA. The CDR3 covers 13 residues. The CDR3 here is CASSFFPQETQYF. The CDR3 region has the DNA TGTGCCAGCAGCTTCTTTCCTCAAGAGACCCAGTACTTC.

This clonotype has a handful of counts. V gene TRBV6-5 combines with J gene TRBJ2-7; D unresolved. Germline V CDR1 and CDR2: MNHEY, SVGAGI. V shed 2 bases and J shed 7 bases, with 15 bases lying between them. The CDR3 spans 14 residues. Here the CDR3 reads CASSYLDTAGEQYF. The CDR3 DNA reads TGTGCCAGCAGTTACCTCGACACCGCTGGAGAGCAGTACTTC.

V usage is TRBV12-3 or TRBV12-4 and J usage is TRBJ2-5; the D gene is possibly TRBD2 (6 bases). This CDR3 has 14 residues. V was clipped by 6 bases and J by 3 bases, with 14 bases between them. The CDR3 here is CASRRLEGEETQYF. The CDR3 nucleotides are TGTGCCAGCAGACGACTAGAGGGAGAAGAGACCCAGTACTTC.

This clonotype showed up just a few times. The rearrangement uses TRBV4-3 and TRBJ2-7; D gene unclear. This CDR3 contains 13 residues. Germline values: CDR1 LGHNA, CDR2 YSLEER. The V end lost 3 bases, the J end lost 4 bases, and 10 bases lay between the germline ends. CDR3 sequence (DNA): TGCGCCAGCAGCCAGGAACTCCAGTACGAGCAGTACTTC. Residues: CASSQELQYEQYF.

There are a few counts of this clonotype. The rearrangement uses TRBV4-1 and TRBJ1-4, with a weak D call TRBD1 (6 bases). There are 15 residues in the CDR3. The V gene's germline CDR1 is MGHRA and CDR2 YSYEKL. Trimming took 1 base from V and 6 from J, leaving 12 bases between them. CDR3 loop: CASSQVGQGYEKLFF. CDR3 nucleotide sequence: TGCGCCAGCAGCCAAGTGGGGCAGGGGTATGAAAAACTGTTTTTT.

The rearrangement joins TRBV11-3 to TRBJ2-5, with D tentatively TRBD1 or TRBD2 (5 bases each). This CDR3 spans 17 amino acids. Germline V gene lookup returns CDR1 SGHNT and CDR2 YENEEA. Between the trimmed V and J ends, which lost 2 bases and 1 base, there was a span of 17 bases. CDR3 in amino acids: CASSLSYDPGTQETQYF. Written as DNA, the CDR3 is TGTGCCAGCAGCTTATCATACGACCCCGGGACCCAAGAGACCCAGTACTTC.

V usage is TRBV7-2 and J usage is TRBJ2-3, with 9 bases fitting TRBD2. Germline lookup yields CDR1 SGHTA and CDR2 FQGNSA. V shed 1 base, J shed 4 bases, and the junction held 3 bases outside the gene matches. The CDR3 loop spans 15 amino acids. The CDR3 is CASSLVASGADTQYF. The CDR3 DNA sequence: TGTGCCAGCAGCTTAGTGGCTAGCGGGGCAGATACGCAGTATTTT.

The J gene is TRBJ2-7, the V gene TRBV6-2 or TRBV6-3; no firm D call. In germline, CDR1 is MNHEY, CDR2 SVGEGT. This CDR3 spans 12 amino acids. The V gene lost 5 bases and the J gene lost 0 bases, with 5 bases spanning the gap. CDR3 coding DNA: TGTGCCAGCAGTAAGTTCTCCTACGAGCAGTACTTC. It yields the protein CASSKFSYEQYF.

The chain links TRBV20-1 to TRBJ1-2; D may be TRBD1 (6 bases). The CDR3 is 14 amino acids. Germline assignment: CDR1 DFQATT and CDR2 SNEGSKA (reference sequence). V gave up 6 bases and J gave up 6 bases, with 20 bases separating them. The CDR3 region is CSAPGHDVPHGYTF. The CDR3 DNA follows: TGCAGTGCCCCGGGACACGACGTACCCCATGGCTACACCTTC.

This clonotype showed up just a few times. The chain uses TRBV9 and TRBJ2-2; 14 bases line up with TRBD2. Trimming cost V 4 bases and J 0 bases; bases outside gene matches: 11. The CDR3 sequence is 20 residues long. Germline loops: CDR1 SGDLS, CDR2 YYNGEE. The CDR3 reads CASSFRTSGRLDANTGELFF. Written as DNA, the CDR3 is TGTGCCAGCAGCTTCAGGACTAGCGGGAGGCTAGACGCGAACACCGGGGAGCTGTTTTTT.

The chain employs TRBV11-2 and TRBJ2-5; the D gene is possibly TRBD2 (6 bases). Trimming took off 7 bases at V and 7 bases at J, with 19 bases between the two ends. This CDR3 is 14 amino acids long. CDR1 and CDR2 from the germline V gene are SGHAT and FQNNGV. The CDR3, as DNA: TGTGCCAGCACCCCGTTGGAGGGTATAGGGACCCAGTACTTC. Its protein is CASTPLEGIGTQYF.

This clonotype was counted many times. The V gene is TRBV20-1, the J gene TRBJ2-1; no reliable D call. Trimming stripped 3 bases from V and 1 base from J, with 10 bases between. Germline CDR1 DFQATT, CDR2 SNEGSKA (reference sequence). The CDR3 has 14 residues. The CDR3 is CSASGGRSYNEQFF. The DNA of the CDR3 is TGCAGTGCTAGCGGCGGCAGATCCTACAATGAGCAGTTCTTC.

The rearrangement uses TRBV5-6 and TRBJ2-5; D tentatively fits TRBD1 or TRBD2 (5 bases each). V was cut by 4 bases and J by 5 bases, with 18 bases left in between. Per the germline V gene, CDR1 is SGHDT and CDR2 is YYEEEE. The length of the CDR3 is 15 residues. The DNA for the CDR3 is TGTGCCAGCAGCCGCCGGGGCCAAGGGCGGGAGACCCAGTACTTC. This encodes CASSRRGQGRETQYF.

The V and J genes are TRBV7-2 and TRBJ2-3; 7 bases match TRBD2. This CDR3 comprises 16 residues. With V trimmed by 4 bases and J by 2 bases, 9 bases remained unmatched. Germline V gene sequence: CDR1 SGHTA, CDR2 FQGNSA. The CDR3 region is CASSYRPGGNTDTQYF. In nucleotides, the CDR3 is TGTGCCAGCAGCTACCGTCCGGGGGGAAACACAGATACGCAGTATTTT.

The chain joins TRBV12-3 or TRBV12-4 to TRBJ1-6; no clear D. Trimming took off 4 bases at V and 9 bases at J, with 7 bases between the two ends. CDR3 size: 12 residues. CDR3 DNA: TGTGCCAGCAGTTCCGGGGTTTCACCCCTCCACTTT. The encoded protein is CASSSGVSPLHF.

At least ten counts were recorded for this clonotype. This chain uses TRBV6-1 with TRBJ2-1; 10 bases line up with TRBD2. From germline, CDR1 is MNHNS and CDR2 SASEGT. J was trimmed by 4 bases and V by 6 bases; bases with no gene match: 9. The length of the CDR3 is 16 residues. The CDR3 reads CASSRAGGPWYNEQFF. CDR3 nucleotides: TGTGCCAGCAGCCGAGCGGGGGGGCCATGGTACAATGAGCAGTTCTTC.

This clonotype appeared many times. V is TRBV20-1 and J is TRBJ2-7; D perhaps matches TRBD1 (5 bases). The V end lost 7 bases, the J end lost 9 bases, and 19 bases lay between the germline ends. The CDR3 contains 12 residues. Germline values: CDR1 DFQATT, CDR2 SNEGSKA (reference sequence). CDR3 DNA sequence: TGCAGTGTGATGGGGCAACTCATCGGGCAGTACTTC. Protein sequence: CSVMGQLIGQYF.

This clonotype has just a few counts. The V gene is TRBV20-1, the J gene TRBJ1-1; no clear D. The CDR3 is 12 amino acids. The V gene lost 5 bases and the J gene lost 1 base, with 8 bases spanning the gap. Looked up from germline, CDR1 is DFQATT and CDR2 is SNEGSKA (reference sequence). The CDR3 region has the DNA TGCAGTGCTCGCCGACAGAACACTGAAGCTTTCTTT. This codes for CSARRQNTEAFF.

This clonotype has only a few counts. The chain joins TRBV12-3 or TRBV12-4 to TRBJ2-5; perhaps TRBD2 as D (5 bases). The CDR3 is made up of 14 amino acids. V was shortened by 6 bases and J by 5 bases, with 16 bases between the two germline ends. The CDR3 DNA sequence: TGTGCCAGCAGCAATTCGGGGTTCGGGGAGACCCAGTACTTC. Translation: CASSNSGFGETQYF.

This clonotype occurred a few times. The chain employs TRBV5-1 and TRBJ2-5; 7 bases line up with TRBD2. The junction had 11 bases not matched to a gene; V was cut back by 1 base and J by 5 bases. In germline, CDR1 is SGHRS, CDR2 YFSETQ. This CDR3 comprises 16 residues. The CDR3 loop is CASSLLGGAAGETQYF. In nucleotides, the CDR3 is TGCGCCAGCAGCTTGTTAGGAGGGGCAGCGGGGGAGACCCAGTACTTC. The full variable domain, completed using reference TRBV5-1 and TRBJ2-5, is KAGVTQTPRYLIKTRGQQVTLSCSPISGHRSVSWYQQTPGQGLQFLFEYFSETQRNKGNFPGRFSGRQFSNSRSEMNVSTLELGDSALYLCASSLLGGAAGETQYFGPGTRLLVL.

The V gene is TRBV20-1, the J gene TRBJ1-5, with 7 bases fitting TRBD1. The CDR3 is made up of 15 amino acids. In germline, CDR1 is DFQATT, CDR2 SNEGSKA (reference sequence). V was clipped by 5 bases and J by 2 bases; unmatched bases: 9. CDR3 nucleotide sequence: TGCAGTGCTGCAAATTCAGGGGGAGGCAATCAGCCCCAGCATTTT. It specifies CSAANSGGGNQPQHF.

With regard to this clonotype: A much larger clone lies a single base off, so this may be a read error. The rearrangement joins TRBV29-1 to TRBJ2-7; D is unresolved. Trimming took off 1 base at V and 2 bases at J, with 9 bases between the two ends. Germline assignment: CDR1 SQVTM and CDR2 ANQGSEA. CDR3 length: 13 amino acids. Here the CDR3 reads CSVEGTLTYEQYF. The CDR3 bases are TGCAGCGTTGAAGGGACCTTAACCTACGAGCAGTACTTC.

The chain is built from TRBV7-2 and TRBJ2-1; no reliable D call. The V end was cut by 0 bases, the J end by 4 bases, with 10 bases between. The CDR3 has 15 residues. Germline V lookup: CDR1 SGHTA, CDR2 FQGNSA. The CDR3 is CASSLAGNAYNEQFF. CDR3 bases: TGTGCCAGCAGCTTAGCGGGAAACGCATACAATGAGCAGTTCTTC.

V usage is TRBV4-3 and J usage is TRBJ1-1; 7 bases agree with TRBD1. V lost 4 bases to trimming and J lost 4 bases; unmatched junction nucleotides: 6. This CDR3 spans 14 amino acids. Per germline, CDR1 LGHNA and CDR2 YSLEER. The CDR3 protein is CASSLSYRGTEAFF. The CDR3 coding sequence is TGCGCCAGCAGCCTAAGTTACAGGGGCACTGAAGCTTTCTTT.

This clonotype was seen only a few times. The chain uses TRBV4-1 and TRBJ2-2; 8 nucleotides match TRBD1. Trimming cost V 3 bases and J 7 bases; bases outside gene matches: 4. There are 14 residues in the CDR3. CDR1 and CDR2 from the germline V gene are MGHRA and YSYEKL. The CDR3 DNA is TGCGCCAGCAGCCAGCAGGGGGCGAGCGGGGAGCTGTTTTTT. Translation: CASSQQGASGELFF.

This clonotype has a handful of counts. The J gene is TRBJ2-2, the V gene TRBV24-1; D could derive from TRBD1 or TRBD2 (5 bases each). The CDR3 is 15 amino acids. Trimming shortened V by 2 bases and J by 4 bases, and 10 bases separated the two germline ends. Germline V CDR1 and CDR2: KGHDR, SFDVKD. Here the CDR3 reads CATSDSGTVTGELFF. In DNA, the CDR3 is TGTGCCACCAGTGATTCCGGGACGGTCACCGGGGAGCTGTTTTTT.

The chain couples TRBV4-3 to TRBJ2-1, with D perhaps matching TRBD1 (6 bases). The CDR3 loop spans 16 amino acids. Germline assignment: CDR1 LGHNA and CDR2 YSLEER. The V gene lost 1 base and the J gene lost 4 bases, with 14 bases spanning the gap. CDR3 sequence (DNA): TGCGCCAGCAGCCAAGCATGGGGGCGGTCTTACAATGAGCAGTTCTTC. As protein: CASSQAWGRSYNEQFF.

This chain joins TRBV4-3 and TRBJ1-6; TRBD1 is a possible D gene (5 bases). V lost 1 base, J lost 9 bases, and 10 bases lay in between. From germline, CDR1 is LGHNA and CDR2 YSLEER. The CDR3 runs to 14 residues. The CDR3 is CASSQARESSPLHF. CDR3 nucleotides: TGCGCCAGCAGCCAAGCCAGGGAGAGTTCACCCCTCCACTTT.

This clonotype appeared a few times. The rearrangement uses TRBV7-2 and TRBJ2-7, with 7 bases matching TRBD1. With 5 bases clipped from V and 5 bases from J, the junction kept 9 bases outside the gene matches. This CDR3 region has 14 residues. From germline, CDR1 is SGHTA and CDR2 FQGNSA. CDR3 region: CASSPDRVSHEQYF. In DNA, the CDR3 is TGTGCCAGCAGCCCAGACAGGGTGAGCCACGAGCAGTACTTC.

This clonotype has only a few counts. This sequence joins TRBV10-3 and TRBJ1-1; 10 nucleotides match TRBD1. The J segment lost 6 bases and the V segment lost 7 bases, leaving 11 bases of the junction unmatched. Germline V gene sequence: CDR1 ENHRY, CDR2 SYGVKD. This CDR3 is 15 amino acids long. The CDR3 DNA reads TGTGCCATCAAATGGGACAGGGGCGAAGTGGCTGAAGCTTTCTTT. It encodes CAIKWDRGEVAEAFF.

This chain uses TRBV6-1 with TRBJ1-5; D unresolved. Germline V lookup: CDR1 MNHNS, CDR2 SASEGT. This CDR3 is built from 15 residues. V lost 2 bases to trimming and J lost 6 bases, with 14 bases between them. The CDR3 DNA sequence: TGTGCCAGCAGTGAACAGGTGAGAGCCGCTCAGCCCCAGCATTTT. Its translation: CASSEQVRAAQPQHF.

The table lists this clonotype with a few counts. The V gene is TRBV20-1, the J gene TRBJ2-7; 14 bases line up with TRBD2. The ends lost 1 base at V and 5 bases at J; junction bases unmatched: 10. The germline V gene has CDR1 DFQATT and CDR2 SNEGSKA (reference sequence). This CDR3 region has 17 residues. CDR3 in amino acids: CSARGLAGGPRQHEQYF. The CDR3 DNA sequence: TGCAGTGCTAGAGGACTAGCGGGAGGGCCCCGCCAACACGAGCAGTACTTC.